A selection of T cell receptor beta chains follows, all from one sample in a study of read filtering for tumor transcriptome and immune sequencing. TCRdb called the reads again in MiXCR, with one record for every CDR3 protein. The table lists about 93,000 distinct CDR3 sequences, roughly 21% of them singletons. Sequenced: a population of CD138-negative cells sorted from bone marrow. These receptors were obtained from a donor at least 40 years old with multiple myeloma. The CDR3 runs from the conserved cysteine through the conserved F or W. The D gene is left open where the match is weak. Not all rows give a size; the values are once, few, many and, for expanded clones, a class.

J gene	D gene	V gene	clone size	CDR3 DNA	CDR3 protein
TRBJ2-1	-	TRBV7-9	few	TGTGCCAGCCAAGGGACTTCCCCCTTCTACAATGAGCAGTTCTTC	CASQGTSPFYNEQFF
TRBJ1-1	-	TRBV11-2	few	TGTGCCAGCAGCACAATTCAGGGCCGGAGCCCTGAAGCTTTCTTT	CASSTIQGRSPEAFF
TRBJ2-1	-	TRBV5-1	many	TGCGCCAGCAGCAAAGGGACTTACAATGAGCAGTTCTTC	CASSKGTYNEQFF
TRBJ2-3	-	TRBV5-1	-	TGCGCCAGCAGCTTTTCCTGGGATACGCAGTATTTT	CASSFSWDTQYF
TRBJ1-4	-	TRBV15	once	TGTGCCACTGCAGCGGAGGCAACTAATGAAGAACTGTCTTTT	CATAAEATNEELSF
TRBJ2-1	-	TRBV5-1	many	TGCGCCAGCAGCTTGCAGGACTCGAGTGAGCAGTTCTTC	CASSLQDSSEQFF
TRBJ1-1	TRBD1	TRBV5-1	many	TGCGCCAGCAGCCCGGGACAGGGGCCTGAAGCTTTCTTT	CASSPGQGPEAFF
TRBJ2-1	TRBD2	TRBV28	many	TGTGCCAGCAGTTTTTCTGGCAGCGGGGCCTACAATGAGCAGTTCTTC	CASSFSGSGAYNEQFF
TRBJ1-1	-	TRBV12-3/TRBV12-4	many	TGTGCCAGCAGTTCTGGGTATGGTCGGTTGAACACTGAAGCTTTCTTT	CASSSGYGRLNTEAFF
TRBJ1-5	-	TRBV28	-	TGTGCCAGCAGAAGTAGGGTTTGGGATAGCAATCAGCCCCAGCATTTT	CASRSRVWDSNQPQHF
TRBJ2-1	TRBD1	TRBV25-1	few	TGTGCCAGCAGGACAGGGGGCTCGGCTGATGAGCAGTTCTTC	CASRTGGSADEQFF
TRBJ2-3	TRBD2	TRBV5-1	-	TGCGCCAGCAGCCGGGGGGCAGATACGCAGTATTTT	CASSRGADTQYF
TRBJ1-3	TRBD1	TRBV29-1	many	TGCAGCGCCACGTCGACAGGGTCTGGAAACACCATATATTTT	CSATSTGSGNTIYF
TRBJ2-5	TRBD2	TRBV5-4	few	TGTGCCAGCAGCCCGACCAGCGGGGGGCTGGGGAGAGAGACCCAGTACTTC	CASSPTSGGLGRETQYF
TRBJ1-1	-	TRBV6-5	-	TGTGCCAGCAGCCCAGGGTGGTACACTGAAGCTTTCTTT	CASSPGWYTEAFF
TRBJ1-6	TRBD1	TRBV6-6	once	TGTGCCAGCAGTTACTCCGGAGGGGGCAATTCACCCCTCCACTTT	CASSYSGGGNSPLHF
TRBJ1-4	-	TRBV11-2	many	TGTGCCAGCACCTCTCTTGGGACGGCTGAAAAACTGTTTTTT	CASTSLGTAEKLFF
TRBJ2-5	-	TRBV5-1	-	TGCGCCAGCAACTTGGGCGGGGCCTCGGAAGAGACCCAGTACTTC	CASNLGGASEETQYF
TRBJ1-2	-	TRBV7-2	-	TGTGCCAGCAGCTTTACGACAGAAATTAACTATGGCTACACCTTC	CASSFTTEINYGYTF
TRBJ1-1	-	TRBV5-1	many	TGCGCCAGCAGCCTAATCGGGGTGAACACTGAAGCTTTCTTT	CASSLIGVNTEAFF
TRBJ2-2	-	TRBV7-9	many	TGTGCCAGCAGCCCCTTACGTGGGAACACCGGGGAGCTGTTTTTT	CASSPLRGNTGELFF
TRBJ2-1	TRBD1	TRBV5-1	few	TGCGCCAGCAGCTTCAGGGGGCGGGGTAGAAATGAGCAGTTCTTC	CASSFRGRGRNEQFF